This TCR beta chain was obtained from a study of T cell responses to AZD1222 COVID-19 vaccine. Study findings and constraints: Among spike-specific TCRs, nearly half reportedly target unmutated variant regions.

The table came from immunoSEQ multiplex PCR; TCRdb's copy has only in-frame clones and leaves some out. The sample has around 160,000 clones, roughly 80% seen once. Looked up from germline, CDR1 is LNHNV and CDR2 is YYDKDF (reference sequence). The CDR3 has 15 residues. The germline V and J ends were trimmed by 0 bases and 4 bases, with 12 bases remaining between them. Comments on this clone: The antigen remains undetermined.

The specimen was peripheral blood, collected on day 0 of MenACWY control vaccination. This TCR derives from an adult in good health. The V and J genes are TRBV15 and TRBJ1-1; no firm D call. This CDR3 is CATSRDRVLSTEAFF. The DNA for the CDR3 is TGTGCCACCAGCAGAGATCGAGTGTTGAGCACTGAAGCTTTCTTT.